These T cell receptor beta chains were read from a single sample in a study of cytomegalovirus exposure and HLA in healthy donors. The table came from immunoSEQ multiplex PCR; TCRdb's copy has only in-frame clones and leaves some out. Of about 120,000 clones listed, approximately 78% are singletons. Sequenced: PBMCs. These receptors were taken from a young woman in good health and CMV-seropositive. Both conserved end residues are part of each CDR3.

v_gene,j_gene,CDR3aa
TRBV4-3,TRBJ1-3,CASSQVVRGNTIYF
TRBV2,TRBJ2-2,CAANKNTGELFF
TRBV27,TRBJ2-3,CASTIQGGGGNTQYF
TRBV5-1,TRBJ1-2,CASRGIQNYGYTF
TRBV5-1,TRBJ2-7,CASSEKTGGRDEQYF
TRBV7-9,TRBJ1-6,CASSGGKGVSYNSPLHF
TRBV2,TRBJ2-3,CASSSRDSASTDTQYF
TRBV7-2,TRBJ2-7,CASSPREGSEQYF
TRBV4-1,TRBJ2-2,CASSQDHENGAPNTGELFF
TRBV28,TRBJ1-6,CASRGAQGAGSPLHF
TRBV4-3,TRBJ1-3,CASSQEYSGNTIYF
TRBV10-1,TRBJ2-1,CANPNDGGTQITYNEQFF
TRBV7-2,TRBJ2-3,CASRNRGDPDTQYF
TRBV7-7,TRBJ2-2,CASRGQANTGELFF
TRBV10-3,TRBJ2-4,CAIRKQGDDKNIQYF
TRBV6-1,TRBJ1-6,CASSGPGVRSPLHF
TRBV7-2,TRBJ1-4,CASSSPGGSGKLFF
TRBV7-2,TRBJ2-1,CASSSRLAGDDEQFF
TRBV25-1,TRBJ2-7,CASSEVGDPYEQYF
TRBV28,TRBJ2-1,CASSTPSTGPNEQFF
TRBV6-1,TRBJ1-5,CASSGLRTGGNQPQHF
TRBV7-9,TRBJ2-7,CASSQAGGAYEQYF
TRBV5-6,TRBJ2-2,CASSFIISGEAGELFF
TRBV7-2,TRBJ1-5,CASSRGGTQPQHF
TRBV6-1,TRBJ1-1,CASYTHGRANTEAFF
TRBV6-1,TRBJ1-2,CASGQAGYYGYTF
TRBV4-3,TRBJ2-1,CASSRGLGYNEQFF
TRBV5-1,TRBJ2-7,CASSVWDTTGEQYF
TRBV29-1,TRBJ2-2,CSVVRGSGGELFF
TRBV6-1,TRBJ2-7,CASSGLQGYEQYF
TRBV7-9,TRBJ2-1,CASSLRRGSSYNEQFF
TRBV7-9,TRBJ2-3,CASSLGTLGATDTQYF
TRBV10-3,TRBJ1-3,CAIRGANSGNTIYF
TRBV6-5,TRBJ1-2,CASRLQGDYGYTF
TRBV6-6,TRBJ2-4,CASRTQGNIQYF
TRBV2,TRBJ1-2,CASTRTGVNGYTF
TRBV5-4,TRBJ1-2,CASSPPTGYSYGYTF
TRBV2,TRBJ2-5,CASSEETQYF
TRBV11-3,TRBJ1-1,CASSQYRNRENTEAFF
TRBV11-2,TRBJ2-3,CASSPQTSTDTQYF
TRBV6-6,TRBJ1-5,CASTFEVNQPQHF
TRBV9,TRBJ2-1,CASSVSSGSYNEQFF